This record covers a single T cell receptor (beta chain). As yet, its antigen is unknown. CDR3 size: 17 residues. Between the trimmed V and J ends, which lost 7 bases and 2 bases, there was a span of 22 bases. Germline CDR1 SGHRS, CDR2 YFSETQ. The repertoire was sequenced with immunoSEQ multiplex PCR; TCRdb's copy has only in-frame clones and lacks some. Altogether about 10,000 clones are present, roughly 60% being singletons, with the ten largest covering approximately 20%. These data originate in a study of immune cell composition in non-small cell lung cancer. Overall study findings and caveats: No significant correlation existed between pack-years smoked and tumour clonality.

The V gene is TRBV5-1, the J gene TRBJ2-1, with D possibly matching TRBD1 (6 bases). The sample was lung tumor tissue. The sequence was obtained from a human donor with non-small cell lung cancer. The CDR3 reads CASSLWDGTLTYNEQFF. The CDR3 DNA sequence: TGCGCCAGCTCACTTTGGGACGGGACATTGACCTACAATGAGCAGTTCTTC.